The 20 T cell receptor beta chains presented below share a single source sample, sequenced in a study of read filtering for tumor transcriptome and immune sequencing. Molecular barcoded adaptors covering alpha/delta and beta/gamma chains were used on approximately 400 ng RNA. TCRdb processed the reads anew with MiXCR; each CDR3 protein has one entry. The table shows 50,000 or so distinct CDR3 sequences, with roughly 19% occurring only once. Sequenced sample: a population of CD138-negative cells sorted from bone marrow. The source is a donor at least 40 years old with multiple myeloma.

The V call is TRBV7-8, the J call TRBJ2-3, with D possibly being TRBD1 (6 bases). CDR3 size: 16 residues. Trimming removed 5 bases from V and 2 bases from J, with 17 bases in between. Germline CDR1 SGHVS, CDR2 FQNEAQ. The CDR3, as DNA: TGTGCCAGCAGCCAAGGACAGTGGGCCACCACAGATACGCAGTATTTT. Translating gives CASSQGQWATTDTQYF.

In the case of this clonotype: A read error is likely here: a far larger clone is one base away. In this CDR3 the conserved last residue, phenylalanine or tryptophan, is missing, so a read error is likely. V is TRBV7-9 and J is TRBJ2-1; unclear D gene. Germline loops: CDR1 SEHNR, CDR2 FQNEAQ (reference sequence). V was pared by 2 bases and J by 3 bases, with 11 bases between. The CDR3 runs 15 residues. For the CDR3, the DNA is TGTGCCAGCAGCTTACGACCATCCTTCTACAATGAGCAGTTCCTC. Its translation is CASSLRPSFYNEQFL.

This clonotype was seen at least ten times. This chain uses TRBV29-1 with TRBJ2-7, with 10 bases identical to TRBD1. The CDR3 extends over 13 amino acids. With V trimmed by 6 bases and J by 2 bases, 4 bases remained unmatched. Germline CDR1 and CDR2: SQVTM and ANQGSEA. This CDR3 reads CSVGQGRTYEQYF. The CDR3 bases are TGCAGCGTGGGACAGGGGAGGACCTACGAGCAGTACTTC.

This clonotype was seen a handful of times. CDR3 sequence (DNA): TGTGCCAGCAGTTTACCCCGTGTCAAATGGTCAGATACGCAGTATTTT. Protein product: CASSLPRVKWSDTQYF. The V call is TRBV28, the J call TRBJ2-3; no reliable D call. The CDR3 sequence is 16 residues long. CDR1 and CDR2 (germline): MDHEN, SYDVKM. The germline V and J ends were trimmed by 2 bases and 4 bases, with 16 bases remaining between them.

This clonotype has a count of ten or more. V gene TRBV3-1 combines with J gene TRBJ2-1; TRBD2 agrees at 12 bases. The trim removed 7 bases at V and 9 bases at J, leaving 19 bases unmatched. The germline V gene encodes CDR1 LGHDT and CDR2 YNNKEL (reference sequence). The CDR3 spans 18 residues. The CDR3 coding sequence is TGTGCCAGCACCCCAGGGCGTGGACTAGCGGGAAGCTTTGGTGAGCAGTTCTTC. Amino acids: CASTPGRGLAGSFGEQFF.

This clonotype came up many times. The chain links TRBV18 to TRBJ1-1; D gene unclear. Trimming shortened V by 0 bases and J by 4 bases, and 21 bases separated the two germline ends. Per germline, CDR1 KGHSH and CDR2 LQKENI. This CDR3 spans 18 amino acids. In DNA form, the CDR3 reads TGTGCCAGCTCACCACCGGGGAAGGTAGCAGTTTCGGGCACTGAAGCTTTCTTT. Encoded protein: CASSPPGKVAVSGTEAFF.

In its sample, this clonotype was seen many times. The CDR3 DNA is TGTGCCAGCAGGTACGGGACAACCGCTGAAGCTTTCTTT. Residues: CASRYGTTAEAFF. The genes are TRBV12-3 or TRBV12-4 and TRBJ1-1, with D possibly being TRBD1 (6 bases). V was cut by 6 bases and J by 6 bases, with 14 bases left in between. The CDR3 consists of 13 residues.

This clonotype was observed many times. The chain joins TRBV20-1 to TRBJ2-1, with a tentative D call TRBD2 (5 bases). Trimming cost V 3 bases and J 4 bases, with 10 bases left between them. Germline V gives CDR1 DFQATT, CDR2 SNEGSKA (reference sequence). The CDR3 sequence is 13 residues long. CDR3 sequence: CSASGIQYNEQFF. DNA for the CDR3: TGCAGTGCTAGCGGGATACAGTACAATGAGCAGTTCTTC.

In regard to this clonotype: Being one base from a much bigger clone, this may be a read error. The genes are TRBV4-3 and TRBJ2-2; 7 bases match TRBD2. The germline V gene has CDR1 LGHNA and CDR2 YSLEER. There are 19 residues in the CDR3. In DNA form, the CDR3 reads TGCGCCAGCAGCCAAGAACCCGGGGCCGCGGGGGTAGGGACCGGGGGGCTGTTTTTT. It encodes CASSQEPGAAGVGTGGLFF.

This clonotype is medium-sized (0.01 to 0.1%) in the sample. This chain uses TRBV19 with TRBJ2-1, with 7 bases that match TRBD1. There are 12 residues in the CDR3. V was pared by 4 bases and J by 13 bases, with 7 bases of the junction left unmatched. The germline V gene has CDR1 LNHDA and CDR2 SQIVND (reference sequence). CDR3 loop: CASSTYRDSQFF. The CDR3 DNA follows: TGTGCCAGTAGTACTTACCGGGACAGCCAGTTCTTC.

This clonotype was detected many times. The V and J genes are TRBV28 and TRBJ2-7; D may be TRBD1 (5 bases). Per germline, CDR1 MDHEN and CDR2 SYDVKM. The CDR3 contains 14 residues. V gave up 5 bases and J gave up 7 bases, with 18 bases separating them. Written as DNA, the CDR3 is TGTGCCAGCAGTCCCGGTGGGGCAGCAGCAGAGCAGTACTTC. Translating gives CASSPGGAAAEQYF.

At least ten counts were recorded for this clonotype. This chain connects TRBV28 to TRBJ2-1; maybe TRBD2 (6 bases). CDR3 length: 13 residues. Germline V CDR1 and CDR2: MDHEN, SYDVKM. Deletions cut 5 bases from V and 8 bases from J, with 13 bases between. The CDR3 sequence is CASSGGGIYEQFF. CDR3 DNA: TGTGCCAGCAGTGGGGGAGGAATCTATGAGCAGTTCTTC.

This clonotype has at least ten counts. The V call is TRBV29-1, the J call TRBJ1-1, with D unclear. The germline gives CDR1 SQVTM, CDR2 ANQGSEA. Between the trimmed V and J ends, which lost 2 bases and 11 bases, there was a span of 9 bases. This CDR3 has 10 residues. CDR3 sequence: CSVEQAAAFF. The CDR3 DNA is TGCAGCGTTGAACAGGCAGCGGCTTTCTTT.

In its sample, this clonotype was seen many times. CDR3 protein: CASSLRAGPDTQYF. The CDR3 DNA reads TGTGCCAGCAGCTTACGGGCAGGGCCAGATACGCAGTATTTT. V is TRBV7-2 and J is TRBJ2-3; a weak D match, TRBD1 (5 bases). Trimming cost V 2 bases and J 4 bases, with 10 bases left between them. Germline V gene lookup returns CDR1 SGHTA and CDR2 FQGNSA. There are 14 residues in the CDR3.

This clonotype occurred many times. V usage is TRBV9 and J usage is TRBJ2-7; 8 bases map to TRBD2. With 4 bases clipped from V and 4 bases from J, the junction kept 7 bases outside the gene matches. CDR3 size: 14 residues. Germline V gene lookup returns CDR1 SGDLS and CDR2 YYNGEE. DNA of the CDR3: TGTGCCAGCAGCCCCCCACTAGCGGAGTACGAGCAGTACTTC. It yields the protein CASSPPLAEYEQYF. Combining the CDR3 with reference TRBV9 and TRBJ2-7 gives the whole variable domain DSGVTQTPKHLITATGQRVTLRCSPRSGDLSVYWYQQSLDQGLQFLIQYYNGEERAKGNILERFSAQQFPDLHSELNLSSLELGDSALYFCASSPPLAEYEQYFGPGTRLTVT.

This clonotype came up many times. The V gene is TRBV15, the J gene TRBJ2-5, with a possible D match to TRBD2 (7 bases). This CDR3 is built from 16 residues. Trimming took off 1 base at V and 4 bases at J, with 16 bases between the two ends. Germline V gives CDR1 LNHNV, CDR2 YYDKDF (reference sequence). The CDR3 loop is CATSRGGAGVAETQYF. DNA for the CDR3: TGTGCCACCAGCAGAGGGGGGGCGGGAGTAGCAGAGACCCAGTACTTC.

This clonotype turned up a few times. A read error is possible here, since a much larger clone lies one base away. This chain connects TRBV4-3 to TRBJ2-1, with 10 bases aligning to TRBD2. The CDR3 sequence is 17 residues long. The germline gives CDR1 LGHNA, CDR2 YSLEER. The CDR3 sequence is CASGQEGRTSGTNEQFF. CDR3 bases: TGCGCCAGCGGCCAAGAGGGTCGAACTAGCGGGACAAATGAGCAGTTCTTC.

The table lists this clonotype with many counts. The V and J genes are TRBV24-1 and TRBJ2-1; TRBD2 agrees at 8 bases. This CDR3 contains 14 residues. Germline-derived CDR1 and CDR2 are KGHDR and SFDVKD. V shed 4 bases and J 9 bases; nucleotides not matched to a gene: 7. In DNA form, the CDR3 reads TGTGCCACCAGTGAGGAGCGGGAGTTGGTTGAGCAGTTCTTC. This gives the protein CATSEERELVEQFF.

This clonotype has a count of ten or more. The CDR3 is CASSPVTSGANVLTF. For the CDR3, the DNA is TGTGCCAGCTCCCCTGTGACCTCTGGGGCCAACGTCCTGACTTTC. The J gene is TRBJ2-6, the V gene TRBV18; D uncertain. V shed 6 bases and J shed 0 bases, with 9 bases lying between them. Per germline, CDR1 KGHSH and CDR2 LQKENI. The CDR3 covers 15 residues.

This chain connects TRBV29-1 to TRBJ2-3, with D uncertain. The end of the DNA fits TRBJ1-5 better, so the J call may be wrong. Germline V CDR1 and CDR2: SQVTM, ANQGSEA. This CDR3 comprises 11 residues. The CDR3 sequence: CSVLPAVTQHF. CDR3 nucleotides: TGCAGCGTGCTCCCCGCAGTTACGCAGCATTTT.